These 16 T cell receptor beta chains came from one sample sequenced in a study of T cell changes during pregnancy in multiple sclerosis (dated by TCRdb to the late 2010s). Libraries were made using the immunoSEQ multiplex PCR assay. This is the immuneACCESS table as TCRdb keeps it, with only in-frame sequences that have V and J called. A part of the clones is gone; compared with another copy, unresolved V genes explain less than half, and the rest is unexplained. For this sample the table gives 40,000 to 55,000 clones, of which approximately 90% were detected only once. The ten largest clones capture approximately 2.6% of the sample. The sample here was CD8+ T cells from peripheral blood mononuclear cells, taken in the second trimester of pregnancy. These TCRs come from a female donor with multiple sclerosis, enrolled in a pregnancy study.

The rearrangement links TRBV19 to TRBJ2-7; TRBD1 aligns across 9 bases. Germline V gene sequence: CDR1 LNHDA, CDR2 SQIVND (reference sequence). The length of the CDR3 is 14 residues. After removal of 10 bases from V and 2 bases from J, the junction contained 9 bases not matched to a gene. The chain's CDR3 is CATADRGKAYEQYF. CDR3 sequence (DNA): TGTGCCACTGCGGACAGGGGCAAGGCCTACGAGCAGTACTTC.

The chain has TRBV7-9 and TRBJ1-4; tentative D call: TRBD1 (5 bases). The CDR3 length is 14 residues. Germline CDR1 is SEHNR and CDR2 is FQNEAQ (reference sequence). The V end was cut by 1 base, the J end by 7 bases, with 10 bases between. The CDR3 sequence: CASSLVQGGEKLFF. DNA of the CDR3: TGTGCCAGCAGCTTAGTGCAGGGAGGTGAAAAACTGTTTTTT.

The J gene is TRBJ2-1, the V gene TRBV4-1; weak D call: TRBD2 (7 bases). The V gene's germline CDR1 is MGHRA and CDR2 YSYEKL. This CDR3 is built from 16 residues. Trimming took off 5 bases at V and 4 bases at J, with 18 bases between the two ends. CDR3: CASSGPGGGPYNEQFF. The CDR3 bases are TGCGCCAGCAGCGGTCCAGGCGGGGGCCCTTACAATGAGCAGTTCTTC.

The genes are TRBV9 and TRBJ1-1, with D tentatively TRBD1 (5 bases). The V end was cut by 0 bases, the J end by 4 bases, with 10 bases between. The CDR3 sequence is 14 residues long. Germline V gene data show CDR1 as SGDLS and CDR2 as YYNGEE. The CDR3 here is CASSVAGAPTEAFF. As DNA, the CDR3 is TGTGCCAGCAGCGTAGCTGGGGCCCCCACTGAAGCTTTCTTT.

This chain links TRBV12-5 with TRBJ1-2; 7 bases match TRBD1. The CDR3 spans 14 residues. Trimming cost V 4 bases and J 5 bases; bases outside gene matches: 7. The germline gives CDR1 LGHNT, CDR2 FRNRAP. The CDR3 DNA is TGTGCTAGTGGTTCCCCCGGGACAGCTTATGGCTACACCTTC. Residues: CASGSPGTAYGYTF.

The chain employs TRBV4-3 and TRBJ2-7, with TRBD1 identical over 8 bases. V gave up 1 base and J gave up 5 bases; unmatched junction bases: 7. Germline values: CDR1 LGHNA, CDR2 YSLEER. This CDR3 spans 15 amino acids. The chain's CDR3 is CASSQGTGLFDEQYF. CDR3 sequence (DNA): TGCGCCAGCAGCCAAGGGACAGGGTTGTTCGACGAGCAGTACTTC.

This chain connects TRBV27 to TRBJ1-5; 10 nucleotides align to TRBD1. J gave up 0 bases and V 5 bases, and 7 bases lay outside the gene matches. This CDR3 comprises 17 residues. CDR1 MNHEY and CDR2 SMNVEV come from the germline V gene (reference sequence). The CDR3 DNA is TGTGCCAGCAGTACGGGACAGGGGACCTATAGCAATCAGCCCCAGCATTTT. As protein: CASSTGQGTYSNQPQHF.

This chain links TRBV9 with TRBJ2-5, with 7 positions matching TRBD2. The CDR3 totals 15 residues. Germline trimming cut 0 bases from V and 1 base from J; bases unmatched to any gene: 3. Germline CDR1 SGDLS, CDR2 YYNGEE. The CDR3 sequence is CASSVDGTIQETQYF. CDR3 nucleotide sequence: TGTGCCAGCAGCGTAGATGGGACTATCCAAGAGACCCAGTACTTC. The entire variable domain, with the rest obtained from reference TRBV9 and TRBJ2-5, is as follows: DSGVTQTPKHLITATGQRVTLRCSPRSGDLSVYWYQQSLDQGLQFLIQYYNGEERAKGNILERFSAQQFPDLHSELNLSSLELGDSALYFCASSVDGTIQETQYFGPGTRLLVL.

This clone was detected a few times. The chain links TRBV7-9 to TRBJ2-2; 8 positions match TRBD1. The J segment lost 3 bases and the V segment lost 5 bases, leaving 2 bases of the junction unmatched. Germline CDR1 and CDR2: SEHNR and FQNEAQ (reference sequence). The CDR3 loop spans 14 amino acids. The CDR3 nucleotides read TGTGCCAGCAGCCAGGACAGGGACACCGGGGAGCTGTTTTTT. Protein sequence: CASSQDRDTGELFF.

V gene TRBV6-4 combines with J gene TRBJ1-1; D ambiguous. Trimming left V 3 bases short and J 5 bases short, with 13 bases between. The V gene's germline CDR1 is MRHNA and CDR2 SNTAGT. The CDR3 spans 14 residues. CDR3 protein: CASSESAERTEAFF. Here the CDR3 DNA reads TGTGCCAGCAGTGAAAGCGCCGAGAGGACTGAAGCTTTCTTT.

The genes are TRBV7-7 and TRBJ1-1; D is unresolved. The germline V gene has CDR1 SSHAT and CDR2 FNYEAQ (reference sequence). The CDR3 has 13 amino acids. Trimming took off 5 bases at V and 0 bases at J, with 7 bases between the two ends. Here the CDR3 DNA reads TGTGCCAGCAGCCCTCAGGTGAACACTGAAGCTTTCTTT. It translates to CASSPQVNTEAFF.

The chain joins TRBV6-5 to TRBJ2-5; 9 nucleotides line up with TRBD1. The CDR3 spans 16 residues. V shed 2 bases, J shed 1 base, and the junction held 5 bases outside the gene matches. Germline loops: CDR1 MNHEY, CDR2 SVGAGI. CDR3 coding DNA: TGTGCCAGCAGTTACGGGACAGGGCCGATCCAAGAGACCCAGTACTTC. Translated, it gives CASSYGTGPIQETQYF.

This clone appeared once. The rearrangement links TRBV27 to TRBJ1-1; TRBD1 agrees at 8 bases. This CDR3 contains 14 residues. Germline assignment: CDR1 MNHEY and CDR2 SMNVEV (reference sequence). The V and J ends lost 7 bases and 6 bases, in that order; junction bases with no gene match: 10. The DNA for the CDR3 is TGTGCCAGCACCCCCCAGGGGGCGCTGGCTGAAGCTTTCTTT. Its protein product is CASTPQGALAEAFF.

A note on this clone: The germline gene is not matched at one end of the junction; a read error may be the cause. This chain connects TRBV6-1 to TRBJ2-7; tentatively, D is TRBD1 (6 bases). The CDR3 is 14 residues long. Germline CDR1 and CDR2: MNHNS and SASEGT. CDR3 coding DNA: TGTGCCAGCAGTGAAAGGGGGACGGCCCCCCTTCGGGCTTTC. Encoded protein: CASSERGTAPLRAF.

The chain recombines TRBV6-1 with TRBJ1-5; D may be TRBD1 (6 bases). CDR1 is MNHNS, CDR2 SASEGT, per germline. V dropped 8 bases and J dropped 2 bases, with 10 bases sitting between them. This CDR3 is 13 amino acids long. CDR3 DNA sequence: TGTGCCAGCGGGCCAGGGGGCAATCAGCCCCAGCATTTT. It specifies CASGPGGNQPQHF.

In its sample, this clone was seen once. The rearrangement uses TRBV19 and TRBJ2-1; D is perhaps TRBD2 (6 bases). CDR1 is LNHDA and CDR2 is SQIVND in the germline V gene (reference sequence). There are 13 residues in the CDR3. V was trimmed by 7 bases and J by 2 bases, leaving 9 bases between them. CDR3 residues: CASTAGPYNEQFF. Written as DNA, the CDR3 is TGTGCCAGTACCGCGGGACCCTACAATGAGCAGTTCTTC.